Shown below are 11 T cell receptor beta chains from a single sample sequenced in a study of T cells after yellow fever vaccination. One entry per CDR3 protein, called by TCRdb with MiXCR from the 5' RACE reads. The table lists more than 75,000 distinct CDR3 sequences, 7.5% to 10% of them singletons. Specimen: CD8+ T cells not binding an NS4B(214-222) dextramer, sorted from PBMCs, collected around 15 days after the first yellow fever vaccination. The receptors originated from a man between 18 and 35 years old who received the YFV17D yellow fever vaccine.

This rearrangement joins TRBV20-1 to TRBJ2-1; 10 nucleotides match TRBD2. CDR1 and CDR2 (germline): DFQATT, SNEGSKA (reference sequence). The CDR3 length is 17 residues. V lost 1 base and J lost 6; bases outside the gene matches: 12. The CDR3 region has the DNA TGCAGTGCTAGAGCCGGACTAGCGGTCGTACGGGCCAATGAGCAGTTCTTC. Its protein product is CSARAGLAVVRANEQFF.

This clonotype was picked up many times. This CDR3 is CASSVLEGTGELFF. The CDR3 coding sequence is TGTGCCAGCAGCGTATTAGAAGGCACCGGGGAGCTGTTTTTT. V gene TRBV9 combines with J gene TRBJ2-2, with D uncertain. CDR3 length: 14 amino acids. Germline V gene sequence: CDR1 SGDLS, CDR2 YYNGEE. Deletions cut 1 base from V and 4 bases from J, with 8 bases between.

This clonotype was seen only a few times. V and J are TRBV6-1 and TRBJ2-1; maybe TRBD1 (6 bases). Between the trimmed V and J ends, which lost 6 bases and 9 bases, there was a span of 12 bases. This CDR3 is 12 amino acids long. The germline CDR1 and CDR2 sequences are MNHNS and SASEGT. In DNA, the CDR3 is TGTGCCAGCAGAGAACTACAGGGTGAGCAGTTCTTC. Translation gives CASRELQGEQFF.

This clonotype was found a few times. The rearrangement joins TRBV18 to TRBJ2-7; 8 nucleotides agree with TRBD1. This CDR3 region has 14 residues. Trimming took 8 bases from V and 6 from J; bases not matched to a gene: 12. Germline loops: CDR1 KGHSH, CDR2 LQKENI. CDR3 region: CASHPGTGFREQYF. CDR3 nucleotides: TGTGCCAGCCACCCCGGGACAGGCTTTCGCGAGCAGTACTTC.

This chain uses TRBV9 with TRBJ2-3; D possibly corresponds to TRBD1 (6 bases). The germline V gene has CDR1 SGDLS and CDR2 YYNGEE. CDR3 length: 16 amino acids. Trimming shortened V by 0 bases and J by 0 bases, and 11 bases separated the two germline ends. The DNA of the CDR3 is TGTGCCAGCAGCGTAGGGGACACCTCAAGCACAGATACGCAGTATTTT. Translating it yields CASSVGDTSSTDTQYF.

This clonotype has a handful of counts. V usage is TRBV27 and J usage is TRBJ2-7; D unresolved. V was shortened by 3 bases and J by 3 bases, with 12 bases between the two germline ends. Germline-derived CDR1 and CDR2 are MNHEY and SMNVEV (reference sequence). The CDR3 has 14 amino acids. CDR3 DNA: TGTGCCAGCAGTTTCCCAGCAGGACGCTACGAGCAGTACGTC. Its translation is CASSFPAGRYEQYV.

The V call is TRBV6-5, the J call TRBJ2-2; a weak D match, TRBD1 (5 bases). Germline loops: CDR1 MNHEY, CDR2 SVGAGI. There are 17 residues in the CDR3. The ends were cut back, 2 bases at V and 5 bases at J, with 18 bases in the middle. Here the CDR3 reads CASSYGWGTLLTGELFF. CDR3 sequence (DNA): TGTGCCAGCAGTTACGGCTGGGGCACACTACTGACCGGGGAGCTGTTTTTT.

The rearrangement links TRBV6-5 to TRBJ2-2; D is ambiguous. Germline V gives CDR1 MNHEY, CDR2 SVGAGI. V was cut by 2 bases and J by 9 bases, with 10 bases left in between. The CDR3 contains 13 residues. As DNA, the CDR3 is TGTGCCAGCAGTTACAGTGAATTAAGGGAGCTGTTTTTT. Its translation: CASSYSELRELFF.

On this clonotype itself: A much more abundant neighbour one base away suggests this may be a read error. V usage is TRBV7-8 and J usage is TRBJ2-1; the D gene is possibly TRBD1 (6 bases). The CDR3 loop spans 15 amino acids. The V gene lost 6 bases and the J gene lost 7 bases, with 19 bases spanning the gap. Germline V gene sequence: CDR1 SGHVS, CDR2 FQNEAQ. CDR3 region: CASRFRTLGQNEQFF. The CDR3 nucleotides are TGTGCCAGCAGATTTCGGACCCTCGGACAGAATGAGCAGTTCTTC.

This clonotype was seen only a few times. This chain joins TRBV30 and TRBJ2-7; possibly TRBD1 for D (6 bases). Trimming pared 2 bases from V and 7 bases from J, leaving 18 bases between. The CDR3 totals 14 residues. Germline V lookup: CDR1 GTSNPN, CDR2 SVGIG (reference sequence). CDR3 coding DNA: TGTGCCTGGAGTCCCTACAGGGCTTTGGGAGAGCAGTACTTC. Translated: CAWSPYRALGEQYF.

This clonotype came up a few times. For the CDR3, the DNA is TGTGCCAGCAGCTTAGATCTGGGCGGACTAGCGGGGGGTACAACAGATACGCAGTATTTT. This encodes CASSLDLGGLAGGTTDTQYF. V is TRBV11-2 and J is TRBJ2-3; 14 nucleotides align to TRBD2. CDR1 SGHAT and CDR2 FQNNGV come from the germline V gene. Trimming removed 0 bases from V and 3 bases from J; junction bases left unmatched: 11. This CDR3 region has 20 residues.